These T cell receptor beta chains were read from a single sample in a study of siplizumab effects on memory and regulatory T cells. The method was immunoSEQ multiplex PCR; TCRdb's version includes in-frame clones alone and lacks a portion of them. The data show 90,000 to 150,000 clones, with approximately 92% seen just once and approximately 0.17% held by the top ten. Sequencing was carried out using non-Treg CD4+ T cells sorted from blood. The receptors derive from a human donor in good health. The conserved cysteine and the conserved F or W are not part of the CDR3 here.

TRBV2 | ASTRVNKETQY
TRBV9 | ASSTSFNSTGNTIY
TRBV5-1 | ASSYYQEETQY
TRBV19 | ASRPGSSGNTIY
TRBV28 | ASRLSNQPQH
TRBV6-6 | ASSYSTGEETQY
TRBV18 | ASSPRQGAWAYEQY
TRBV5-1 | ASSLAGGPGDTQY
TRBV7-2 | ASSLARTVTNEQF
TRBV7-9 | ASSLGSQGNTEAF
TRBV19 | ASSKSRGQHDQETQY
TRBV28 | ASAANGDTEAF
TRBV5-1 | ASSLETGGTDTQY
TRBV10-3 | AISETVATNEKLF
TRBV7-2 | ASSISASLYNEQF
TRBV12-5 | ASGLGTGQGGANVLT
TRBV11-2 | ASSLEFTGSELF
TRBV28 | ASSRRQVNQPQH
TRBV27 | ASRLTAITDTQY
TRBV30 | AWGGSGNTIY
TRBV4-1 | ASSQDRNRGTF
TRBV6-6 | ASTYSPSGYT
TRBV7-2 | ASSSVGSTEAF
TRBV29-1 | SVEGGSLAGKETKNIQY
TRBV6-6 | ASSYLLTSGGEGQY
TRBV5-6 | ASSLPGLGEKLF
TRBV7-6 | ASSLGGISNTEAF
TRBV6-6 | ASSSYSQNTEAF
TRBV6-4 | ASSPGGYTEAF
TRBV5-1 | ASSLEGTSGGTETQY
TRBV6-6 | ASSYLVGVNYGYT
TRBV6-1 | ASMRTQTGYEQY
TRBV6-5 | ASSRQAFNTEAF
TRBV9 | ASSVGGNSNQPQH
TRBV2 | ASSWDTGSGEAF